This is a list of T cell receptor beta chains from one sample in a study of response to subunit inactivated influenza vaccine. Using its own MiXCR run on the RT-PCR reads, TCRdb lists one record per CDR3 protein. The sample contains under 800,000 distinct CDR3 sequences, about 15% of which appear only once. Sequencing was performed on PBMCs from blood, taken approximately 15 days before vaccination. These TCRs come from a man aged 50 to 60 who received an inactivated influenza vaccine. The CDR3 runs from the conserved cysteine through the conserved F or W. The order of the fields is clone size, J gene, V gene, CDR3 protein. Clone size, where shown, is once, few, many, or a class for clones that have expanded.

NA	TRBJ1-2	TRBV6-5	CASSYGGLNGYTF
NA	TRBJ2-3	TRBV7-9	CASSWGGVGDTQYF
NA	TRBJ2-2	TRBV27	CASSFRGRNGELFF
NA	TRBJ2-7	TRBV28	CASSLPLSYEQYF
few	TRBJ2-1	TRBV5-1	CASSLGLAGGHNEQFF
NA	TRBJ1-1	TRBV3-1	CASSQDTATEAFF
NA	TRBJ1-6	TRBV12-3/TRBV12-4	CASSSQALNSPLHF
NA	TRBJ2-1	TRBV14	CASSQLPRTYNEQFF
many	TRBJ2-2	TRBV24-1	CATSDTNTGGPNTGELFF
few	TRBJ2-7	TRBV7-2	CASSLGSQRTYEQYF
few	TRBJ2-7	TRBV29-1	CSVTRREGGVDEQYF
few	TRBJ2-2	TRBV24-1	CATRGAGTGELFF
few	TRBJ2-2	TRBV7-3	CASSLDGDGELFF
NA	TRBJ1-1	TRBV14	CASSQAQGVTEAFF
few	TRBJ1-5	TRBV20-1	CSASLLTGLGPQHF
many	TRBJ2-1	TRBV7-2	CASRPIAGGGYNEQFF
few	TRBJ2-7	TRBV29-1	CSVSEGIVYEQYF
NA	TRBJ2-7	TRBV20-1	CSARVGQSYEQYF
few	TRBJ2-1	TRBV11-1	CASSLGVVFGTDGNEQFF
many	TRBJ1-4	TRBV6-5	CASSFGPTNEKLFF
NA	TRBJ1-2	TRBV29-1	CSVGRVSDGYTF
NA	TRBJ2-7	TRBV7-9	CASSLEGDYEQYF
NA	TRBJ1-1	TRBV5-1	CASSISTENTEAFF
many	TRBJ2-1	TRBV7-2	CASSLTAGGSLEQFF
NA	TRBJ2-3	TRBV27	CASSLTSRQFTDTQYF
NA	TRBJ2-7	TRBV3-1	CASSQATTGPYEQYF
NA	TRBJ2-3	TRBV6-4	CASSRDGRTDTQYF
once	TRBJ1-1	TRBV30	CAWRVAGGTEAFF
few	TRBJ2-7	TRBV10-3	CAISGQGGYEQYF
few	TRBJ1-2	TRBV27	CASSLYGSLNYGYTF
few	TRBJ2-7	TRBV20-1	CSADANGRHSYEQYF
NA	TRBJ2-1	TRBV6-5	CASSYEFLAGLREQFF
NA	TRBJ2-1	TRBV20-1	CSASVGTDSYNEQFF
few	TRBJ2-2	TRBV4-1	CASSQVQGRTGELFF